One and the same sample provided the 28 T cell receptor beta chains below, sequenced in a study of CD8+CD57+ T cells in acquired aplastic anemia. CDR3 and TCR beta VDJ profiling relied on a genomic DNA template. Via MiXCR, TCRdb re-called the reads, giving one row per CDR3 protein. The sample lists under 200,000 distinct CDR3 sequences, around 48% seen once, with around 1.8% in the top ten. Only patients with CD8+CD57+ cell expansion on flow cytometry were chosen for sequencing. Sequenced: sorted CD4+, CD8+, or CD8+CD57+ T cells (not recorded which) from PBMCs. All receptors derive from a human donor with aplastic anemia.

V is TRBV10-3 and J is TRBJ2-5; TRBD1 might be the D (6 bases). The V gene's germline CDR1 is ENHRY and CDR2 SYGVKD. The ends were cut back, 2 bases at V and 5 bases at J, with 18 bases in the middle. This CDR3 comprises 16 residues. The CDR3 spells CAISESQGPYGETQYF. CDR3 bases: TGTGCCATCAGTGAGAGCCAGGGGCCCTACGGGGAGACCCAGTACTTC.

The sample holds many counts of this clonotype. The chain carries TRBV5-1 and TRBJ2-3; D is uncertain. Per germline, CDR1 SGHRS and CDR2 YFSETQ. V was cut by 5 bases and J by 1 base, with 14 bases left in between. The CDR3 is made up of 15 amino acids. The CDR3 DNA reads TGCGCCAGCAGTCCCTCTCCGACGCGCACAGATACGCAGTATTTT. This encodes CASSPSPTRTDTQYF.

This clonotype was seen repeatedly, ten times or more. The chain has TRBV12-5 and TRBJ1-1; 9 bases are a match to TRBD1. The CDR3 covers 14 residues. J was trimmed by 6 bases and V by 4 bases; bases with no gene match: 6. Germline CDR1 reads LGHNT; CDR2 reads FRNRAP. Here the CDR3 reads CASGSGTGLSEAFF. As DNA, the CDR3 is TGTGCTAGTGGTTCCGGGACAGGGTTGTCTGAAGCTTTCTTT.

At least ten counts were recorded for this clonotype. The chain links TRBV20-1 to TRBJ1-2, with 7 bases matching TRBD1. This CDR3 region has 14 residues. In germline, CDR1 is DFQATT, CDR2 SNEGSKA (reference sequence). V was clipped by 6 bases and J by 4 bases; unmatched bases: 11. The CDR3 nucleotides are TGCAGTGCCGATTCGGGACAGAATTTCTATGGCTACACCTTC. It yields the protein CSADSGQNFYGYTF.

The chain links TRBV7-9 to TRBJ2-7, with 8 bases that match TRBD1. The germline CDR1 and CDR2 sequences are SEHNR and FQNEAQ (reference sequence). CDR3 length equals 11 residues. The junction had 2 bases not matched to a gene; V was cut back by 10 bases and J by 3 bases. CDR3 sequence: CATDRGYEQYF. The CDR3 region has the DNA TGTGCCACTGACAGGGGCTACGAGCAGTACTTC.

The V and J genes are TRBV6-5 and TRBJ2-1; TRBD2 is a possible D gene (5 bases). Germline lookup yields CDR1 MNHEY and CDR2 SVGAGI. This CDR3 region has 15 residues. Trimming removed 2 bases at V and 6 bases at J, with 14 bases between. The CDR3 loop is CASSYAGESRNEQFF. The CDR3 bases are TGTGCCAGCAGTTACGCCGGGGAGTCTCGCAATGAGCAGTTCTTC.

The CDR3 reads CASSESSGAWTGELFF. The CDR3 nucleotides read TGTGCCAGCAGTGAAAGTTCAGGGGCATGGACCGGGGAGCTGTTTTTT. The chain employs TRBV2 and TRBJ2-2, with a weak D call TRBD1 (6 bases). CDR1 and CDR2 from the germline V gene are SNHLY and FYNNEI. Trimming took 2 bases from V and 5 from J, leaving 15 bases between them. The length of the CDR3 is 16 residues.

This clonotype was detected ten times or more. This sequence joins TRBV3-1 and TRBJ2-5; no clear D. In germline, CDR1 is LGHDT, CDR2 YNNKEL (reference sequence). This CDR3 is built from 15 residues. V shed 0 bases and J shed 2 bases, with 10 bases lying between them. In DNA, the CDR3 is TGTGCCAGCAGCCAAGATGGGCGGCAGCAAGAGACCCAGTACTTC. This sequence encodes CASSQDGRQQETQYF.

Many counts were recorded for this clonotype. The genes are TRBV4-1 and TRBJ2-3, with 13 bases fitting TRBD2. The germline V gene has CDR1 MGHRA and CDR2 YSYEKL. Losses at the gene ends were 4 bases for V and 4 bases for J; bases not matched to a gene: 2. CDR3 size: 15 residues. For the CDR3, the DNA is TGCGCCAGCAGCCTTACTAGCGGGGGGGCAGATACGCAGTATTTT. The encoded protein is CASSLTSGGADTQYF.

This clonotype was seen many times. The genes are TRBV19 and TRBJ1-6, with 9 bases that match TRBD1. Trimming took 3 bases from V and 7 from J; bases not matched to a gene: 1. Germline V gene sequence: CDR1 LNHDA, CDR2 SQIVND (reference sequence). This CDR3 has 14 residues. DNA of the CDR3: TGTGCCAGTAGTATTGGGACAGGGAATTCACCCCTCCACTTT. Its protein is CASSIGTGNSPLHF.

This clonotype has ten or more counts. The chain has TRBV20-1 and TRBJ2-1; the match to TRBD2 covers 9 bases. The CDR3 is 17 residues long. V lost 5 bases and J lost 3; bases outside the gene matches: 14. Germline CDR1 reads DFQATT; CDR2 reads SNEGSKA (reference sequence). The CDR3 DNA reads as TGCAGTGCTCCCGCGCGCCTAGCGGGGAGGATCTACAATGAGCAGTTCTTC. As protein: CSAPARLAGRIYNEQFF.

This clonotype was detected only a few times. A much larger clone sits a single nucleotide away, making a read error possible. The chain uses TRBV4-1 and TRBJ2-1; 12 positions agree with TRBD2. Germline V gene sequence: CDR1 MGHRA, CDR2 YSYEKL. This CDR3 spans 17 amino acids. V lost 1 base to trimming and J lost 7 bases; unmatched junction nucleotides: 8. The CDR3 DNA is TGCGCCAGCAGCCAAGGGATCGCTAGCGGGGGGGGGAATGAGCAGTTCTTC. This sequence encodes CASSQGIASGGGNEQFF.

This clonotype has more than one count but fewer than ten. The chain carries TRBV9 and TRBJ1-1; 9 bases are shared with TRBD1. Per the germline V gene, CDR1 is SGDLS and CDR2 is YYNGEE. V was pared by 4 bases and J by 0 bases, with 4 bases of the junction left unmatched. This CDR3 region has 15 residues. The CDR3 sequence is CASSPRTGVNTEAFF. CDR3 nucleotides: TGTGCCAGCAGCCCCCGGACAGGGGTGAACACTGAAGCTTTCTTT.

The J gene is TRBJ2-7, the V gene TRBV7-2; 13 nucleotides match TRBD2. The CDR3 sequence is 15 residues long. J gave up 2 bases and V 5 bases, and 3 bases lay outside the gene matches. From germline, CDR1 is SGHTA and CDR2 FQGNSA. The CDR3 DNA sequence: TGTGCCAGCAGCCCCGGGACTAGCGGGGCCTACGAGCAGTACTTC. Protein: CASSPGTSGAYEQYF.

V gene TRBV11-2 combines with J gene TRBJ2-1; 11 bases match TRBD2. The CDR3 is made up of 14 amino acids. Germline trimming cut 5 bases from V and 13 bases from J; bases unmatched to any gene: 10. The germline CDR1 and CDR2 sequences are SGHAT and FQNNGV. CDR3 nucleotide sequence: TGTGCCAGCAGCAAACTAGCGGGGGCGACACGTCAGTTCTTC. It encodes CASSKLAGATRQFF.

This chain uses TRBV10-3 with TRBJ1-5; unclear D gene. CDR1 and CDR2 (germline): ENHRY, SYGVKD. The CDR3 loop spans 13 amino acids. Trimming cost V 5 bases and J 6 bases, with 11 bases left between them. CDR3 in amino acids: CAISPQETQPQHF. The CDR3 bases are TGTGCCATCAGTCCTCAGGAGACTCAGCCCCAGCATTTT.

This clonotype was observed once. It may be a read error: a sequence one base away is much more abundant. CDR3 in DNA: TGTGCCGGCAGCTTAAATGTAGTCTCCCACAATGAGCAGTTCTTC. Protein sequence: CAGSLNVVSHNEQFF. The chain is built from TRBV7-3 and TRBJ2-1; D remains ambiguous. The CDR3 is 15 amino acids. CDR1 is SGHTA, CDR2 FQGTGA, per germline.

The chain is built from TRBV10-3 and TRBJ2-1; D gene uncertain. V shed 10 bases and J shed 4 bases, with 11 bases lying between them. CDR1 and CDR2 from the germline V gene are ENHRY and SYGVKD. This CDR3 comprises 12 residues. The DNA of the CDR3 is TGTGCCACCCGATCCGAGTACAATGAGCAGTTCTTC. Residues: CATRSEYNEQFF.

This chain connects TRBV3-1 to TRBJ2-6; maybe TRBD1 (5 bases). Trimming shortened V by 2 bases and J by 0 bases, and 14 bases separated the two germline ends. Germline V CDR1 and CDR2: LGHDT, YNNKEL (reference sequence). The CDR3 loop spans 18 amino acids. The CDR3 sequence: CASSQQGSPISGANVLTF. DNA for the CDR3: TGTGCCAGCAGCCAACAGGGAAGTCCGATCTCTGGGGCCAACGTCCTGACTTTC.

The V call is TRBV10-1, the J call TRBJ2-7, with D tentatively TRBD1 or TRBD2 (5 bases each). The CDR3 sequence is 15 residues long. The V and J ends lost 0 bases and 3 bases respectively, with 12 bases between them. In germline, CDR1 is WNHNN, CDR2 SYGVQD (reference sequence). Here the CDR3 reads CASSESTGTDYEQYF. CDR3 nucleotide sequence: TGCGCCAGCAGTGAGTCCACTGGGACCGACTACGAGCAGTACTTC.

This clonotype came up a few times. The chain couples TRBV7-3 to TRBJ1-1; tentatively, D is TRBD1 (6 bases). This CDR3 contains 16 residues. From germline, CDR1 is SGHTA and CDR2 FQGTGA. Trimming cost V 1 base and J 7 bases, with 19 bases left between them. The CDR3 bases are TGTGCCAGCAGCTTAAGATTTGATAGAGGGGGGGGTGAAGCTTTCTTT. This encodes CASSLRFDRGGGEAFF.

The CDR3 spells CASSQTGHNNQPQHF. CDR3 DNA sequence: TGTGCCAGCAGCCAAACGGGACACAACAATCAGCCCCAGCATTTT. The chain carries TRBV16 and TRBJ1-5; TRBD1 is a possible D gene (6 bases). This CDR3 is built from 15 residues. Germline CDR1 KGHSY, CDR2 FQNENV. Trimming pared 2 bases from V and 3 bases from J, leaving 11 bases between.

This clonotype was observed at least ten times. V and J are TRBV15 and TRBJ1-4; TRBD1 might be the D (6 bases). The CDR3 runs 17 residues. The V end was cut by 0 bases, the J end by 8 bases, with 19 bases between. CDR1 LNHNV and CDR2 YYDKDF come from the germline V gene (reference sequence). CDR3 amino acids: CATSRDSGGPLGEKLFF. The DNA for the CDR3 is TGTGCCACCAGCAGAGATAGTGGGGGGCCGCTTGGAGAAAAACTGTTTTTT. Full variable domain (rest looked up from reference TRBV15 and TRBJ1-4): DAMVIQNPRYQVTQFGKPVTLSCSQTLNHNVMYWYQQKSSQAPKLLFHYYDKDFNNEADTPDNFQSRRPNTSFCFLDIRSPGLGDTAMYLCATSRDSGGPLGEKLFFGSGTQLSVL.

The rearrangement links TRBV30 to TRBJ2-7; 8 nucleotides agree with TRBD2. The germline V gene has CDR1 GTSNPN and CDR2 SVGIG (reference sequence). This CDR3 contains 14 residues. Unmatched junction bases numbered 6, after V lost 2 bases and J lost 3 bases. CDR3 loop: CAWSSGSPFYEQYF. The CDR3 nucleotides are TGTGCCTGGAGTAGCGGGAGTCCCTTCTACGAGCAGTACTTC. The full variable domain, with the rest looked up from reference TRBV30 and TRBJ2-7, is SQTIHQWPATLVQPVGSPLSLECTVEGTSNPNLYWYRQAAGRGLQLLFYSVGIGQISSEVPQNLSASRPQDRQFILSSKKLLLSDSGFYLCAWSSGSPFYEQYFGPGTRLTVT.

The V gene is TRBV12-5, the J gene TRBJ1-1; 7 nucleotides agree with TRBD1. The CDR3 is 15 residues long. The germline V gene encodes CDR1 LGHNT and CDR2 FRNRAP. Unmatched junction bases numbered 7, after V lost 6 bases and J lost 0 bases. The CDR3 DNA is TGTGCTAGTGGGCCGGGACAGAGTTTGAACACTGAAGCTTTCTTT. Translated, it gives CASGPGQSLNTEAFF.

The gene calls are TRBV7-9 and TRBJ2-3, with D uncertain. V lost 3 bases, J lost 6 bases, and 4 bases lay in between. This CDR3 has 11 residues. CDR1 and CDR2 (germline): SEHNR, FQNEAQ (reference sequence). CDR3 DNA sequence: TGTGCCAGCAGCTTCTTTGATACGCAGTATTTT. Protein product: CASSFFDTQYF. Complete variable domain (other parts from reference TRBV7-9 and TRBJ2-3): DTGVSQNPRHKITKRGQNVTFRCDPISEHNRLYWYRQTLGQGPEFLTYFQNEAQLEKSRLLSDRFSAERPKGSFSTLEIQRTEQGDSAMYLCASSFFDTQYFGPGTRLTVL.

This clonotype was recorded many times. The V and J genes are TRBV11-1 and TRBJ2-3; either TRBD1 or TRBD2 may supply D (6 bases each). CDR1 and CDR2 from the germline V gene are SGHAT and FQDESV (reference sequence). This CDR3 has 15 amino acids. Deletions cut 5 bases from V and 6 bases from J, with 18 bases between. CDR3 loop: CASSPLARGADTQYF. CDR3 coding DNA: TGTGCCAGCAGCCCCTTAGCGAGGGGGGCCGATACGCAGTATTTT.

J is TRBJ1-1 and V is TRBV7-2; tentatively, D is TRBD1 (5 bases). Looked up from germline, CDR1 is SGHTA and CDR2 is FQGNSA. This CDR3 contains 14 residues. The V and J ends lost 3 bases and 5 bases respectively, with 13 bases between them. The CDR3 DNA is TGTGCCAGCAGCTTGGGGGTGGGCAGGACTGAAGCTTTCTTT. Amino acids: CASSLGVGRTEAFF. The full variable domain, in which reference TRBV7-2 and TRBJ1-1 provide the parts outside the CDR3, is GAGVSQSPSNKVTEKGKDVELRCDPISGHTALYWYRQSLGQGLEFLIYFQGNSAPDKSGLPSDRFSAERTGGSVSTLTIQRTQQEDSAVYLCASSLGVGRTEAFFGQGTRLTVV.